These 4 T cell receptor beta chains share one sample of origin, sequenced in a study of T-cell reconstitution after alpha-beta-depleted transplantation in children (dated by TCRdb to the mid-2010s). The protocol used for the library was PCR. The sequencer listed for this sample is Illumina HiSeq 2500. Molecular barcoding was employed in the preparation of TCR libraries, with unique molecular identifiers being used to normalize TCRbeta repertoire quantification. TCRdb redid the processing of the public reads, applying fastp at Q25 and MiXCR, and retained in-frame beta chains. All rows with the same CDR3 protein become a single entry with the most common DNA and genes. This sample holds about 640,000 distinct CDR3 sequences; about 15% were observed only once. 0.85% to 1.3% of the sample is held by the ten biggest clonotypes. The sample in question was PBMCs from the stem cell graft donor, obtained from the stem cell graft. These TCRs come from a human donor who donated a stem cell graft to a child with acute myeloid leukemia.

This clonotype was recorded many times. The chain recombines TRBV10-3 with TRBJ2-7, with D possibly being TRBD1 or TRBD2 (5 bases each). The CDR3 has 12 residues. Germline V gene lookup returns CDR1 ENHRY and CDR2 SYGVKD. V was trimmed by 3 bases and J by 6 bases, leaving 9 bases between them. CDR3 sequence (DNA): TGTGCCATCAGTGACGAGGGGTTCGAGCAGTACTTC. Its translation: CAISDEGFEQYF.

The genes are TRBV7-2 and TRBJ2-1, with TRBD2 matching 8 bases. The V segment lost 6 bases and the J segment 6 bases; nucleotides outside the gene matches: 7. The CDR3 runs to 14 residues. Germline lookup yields CDR1 SGHTA and CDR2 FQGNSA. For the CDR3, the DNA is TGTGCCAGCAGTTACAGCGGGGGAGTCAATGAGCAGTTCTTC. The encoded protein is CASSYSGGVNEQFF.

The chain employs TRBV28 and TRBJ2-5; TRBD1 might be the D (6 bases). The CDR3 runs to 15 residues. Trimming pared 4 bases from V and 3 bases from J, leaving 15 bases between. Germline V gene data show CDR1 as MDHEN and CDR2 as SYDVKM. CDR3 sequence reads: CASSSRQDREETQYF. DNA for the CDR3: TGTGCCAGCAGTTCCCGACAGGACCGAGAAGAGACCCAGTACTTC. Complete variable domain (other parts from reference TRBV28 and TRBJ2-5): DVKVTQSSRYLVKRTGEKVFLECVQDMDHENMFWYRQDPGLGLRLIYFSYDVKMKEKGDIPEGYSVSREKKERFSLILESASTNQTSMYLCASSSRQDREETQYFGPGTRLLVL.

V and J are TRBV20-1 and TRBJ2-3; maybe TRBD2 (7 bases). Germline lookup yields CDR1 DFQATT and CDR2 SNEGSKA (reference sequence). The CDR3 consists of 14 residues. V gave up 3 bases and J gave up 3 bases, with 13 bases separating them. The chain's CDR3 is CSAREGRGTDTQYF. The CDR3 bases are TGCAGTGCTAGGGAGGGGAGGGGGACAGATACGCAGTATTTT.